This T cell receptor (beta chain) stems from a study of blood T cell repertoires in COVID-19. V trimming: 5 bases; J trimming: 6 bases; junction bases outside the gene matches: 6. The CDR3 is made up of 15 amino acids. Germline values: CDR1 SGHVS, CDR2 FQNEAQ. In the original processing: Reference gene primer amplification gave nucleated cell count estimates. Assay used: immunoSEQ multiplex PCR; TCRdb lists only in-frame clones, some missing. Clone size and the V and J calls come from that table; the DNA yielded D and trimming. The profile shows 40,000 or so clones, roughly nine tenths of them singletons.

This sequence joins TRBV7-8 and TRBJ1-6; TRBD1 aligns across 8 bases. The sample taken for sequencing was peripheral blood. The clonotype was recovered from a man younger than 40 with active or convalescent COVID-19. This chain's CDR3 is CASSNGQGLNSPLHF. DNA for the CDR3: TGTGCCAGCAGCAACGGACAGGGCCTTAATTCACCCCTCCACTTT. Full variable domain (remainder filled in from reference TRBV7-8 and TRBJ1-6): GAGVSQSPRYKVAKRGQDVALRCDPISGHVSLFWYQQALGQGPEFLTYFQNEAQLDKSGLPSDRFFAERPEGSVSTLKIQRTQQEDSAVYLCASSNGQGLNSPLHFGNGTRLTVT.